This T cell receptor beta chain was observed in a study of blood T cell repertoires in COVID-19. The CDR3 runs 15 residues. Germline CDR1 LNHNV, CDR2 YYDKDF (reference sequence). V lost 0 bases, J lost 2 bases, and 8 bases lay in between. This table comes from immunoSEQ multiplex PCR, and its TCRdb copy is limited to in-frame clones, with some not included. The table shows 200,000 to 250,000 clones, with around three quarters occurring only once. Sequencing was performed on peripheral blood. The rearrangement joins TRBV15 to TRBJ1-5; D is unclear. This TCR came from a woman aged 70-85 years with acute or convalescent COVID-19. In DNA form, the CDR3 reads TGTGCCACCAGCAGAGAGGGCTTTGGCAATCAGCCCCAGCATTTT. Amino acids: CATSREGFGNQPQHF.